The entry below gives a single T cell receptor (beta chain) sequence along with its context. The assay was immunoSEQ multiplex PCR, and TCRdb's table has in-frame clones only and misses some. The table lists 110,000 or so clones, around nine tenths of them singletons, with 2% to 2.5% in the top ten. This entry comes from a study of blood T cell repertoires in COVID-19. Unmatched junction bases numbered 8, after V lost 1 base and J lost 0 bases. CDR3 length equals 17 residues. Germline loops: CDR1 KGHSH, CDR2 LQKENI. The specimen sequenced was peripheral blood. The sequence came from a woman between 45 and 65 years old with acute or convalescent COVID-19. The genes are TRBV18 and TRBJ1-2; the match to TRBD1 covers 7 bases. CDR3 loop: CASSPQQNRGANYGYTF. Written as DNA, the CDR3 is TGTGCCAGCTCACCACAACAAAACAGGGGAGCTAACTATGGCTACACCTTC.